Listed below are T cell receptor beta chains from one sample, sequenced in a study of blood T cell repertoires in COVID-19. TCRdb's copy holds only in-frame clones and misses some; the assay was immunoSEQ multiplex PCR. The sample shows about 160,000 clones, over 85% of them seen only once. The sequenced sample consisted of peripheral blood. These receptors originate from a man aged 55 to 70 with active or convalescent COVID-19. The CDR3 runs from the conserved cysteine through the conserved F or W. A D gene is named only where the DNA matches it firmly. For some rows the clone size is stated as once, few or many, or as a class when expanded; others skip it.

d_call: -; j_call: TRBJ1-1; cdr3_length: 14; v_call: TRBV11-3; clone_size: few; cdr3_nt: TGTGCCAGCAGCTTAGACGGGGGAGTCACTGAAGCTTTCTTT; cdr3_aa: CASSLDGGVTEAFF
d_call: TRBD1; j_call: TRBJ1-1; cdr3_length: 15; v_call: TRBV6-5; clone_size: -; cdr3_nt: TGTGCCAGCAGTTACTCCGGGACAGGGAGCACTGAAGCTTTCTTT; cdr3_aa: CASSYSGTGSTEAFF
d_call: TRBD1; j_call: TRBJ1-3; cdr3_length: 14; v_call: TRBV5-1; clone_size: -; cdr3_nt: TGCGCCAGCAGATCTACAGGGGATGTAAACACCATATATTTT; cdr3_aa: CASRSTGDVNTIYF
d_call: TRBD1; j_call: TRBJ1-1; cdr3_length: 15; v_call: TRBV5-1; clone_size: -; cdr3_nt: TGCGCCAGCAGCAAGGGACAGGGGGACGGCACTGAAGCTTTCTTT; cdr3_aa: CASSKGQGDGTEAFF
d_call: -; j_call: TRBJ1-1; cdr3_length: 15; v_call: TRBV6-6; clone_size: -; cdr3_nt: TGTGCCAGCAGTTACTCCGTACTCTCTTACACTGAAGCTTTCTTT; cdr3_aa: CASSYSVLSYTEAFF
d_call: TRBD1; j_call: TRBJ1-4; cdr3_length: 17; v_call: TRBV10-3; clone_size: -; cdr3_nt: TGTGCCATTTCCGCGGGACAGTCCTTTTCAACTAATGAAAAACTGTTTTTT; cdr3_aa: CAISAGQSFSTNEKLFF
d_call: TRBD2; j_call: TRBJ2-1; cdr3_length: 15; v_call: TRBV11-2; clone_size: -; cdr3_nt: TGTGCCAGCAGCTCGGAGCGGGAGGGCCCCAATGAGCAGTTCTTC; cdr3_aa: CASSSEREGPNEQFF
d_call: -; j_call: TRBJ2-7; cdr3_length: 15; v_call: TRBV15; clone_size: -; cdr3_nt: TGTGCCACCAGCAGAGATCGGCCAGGGATCAACGAGCAGTACTTC; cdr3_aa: CATSRDRPGINEQYF
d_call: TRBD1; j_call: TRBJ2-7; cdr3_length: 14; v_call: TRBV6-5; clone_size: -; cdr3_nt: TGTGCCAGCAACCGGGACAGGGTTTCCTACGAGCAGTACTTC; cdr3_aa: CASNRDRVSYEQYF
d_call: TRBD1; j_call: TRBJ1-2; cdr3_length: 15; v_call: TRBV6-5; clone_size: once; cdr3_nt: TGTGCCAGCAGACGTAAAGGACAGGGCAACTATGGCTACACCTTC; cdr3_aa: CASRRKGQGNYGYTF
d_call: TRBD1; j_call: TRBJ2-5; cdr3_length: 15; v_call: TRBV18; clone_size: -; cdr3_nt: TGTGCCAGCTCCCTGGGACAGGGTGGAGGAGAGACCCAGTACTTC; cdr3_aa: CASSLGQGGGETQYF
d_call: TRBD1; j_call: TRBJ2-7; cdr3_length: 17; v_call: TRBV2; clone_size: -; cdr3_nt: TGTGCCAGCAGTGCCATGGGACAGGGGACCCCCGTCTCCGAGCAGTACTTC; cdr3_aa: CASSAMGQGTPVSEQYF
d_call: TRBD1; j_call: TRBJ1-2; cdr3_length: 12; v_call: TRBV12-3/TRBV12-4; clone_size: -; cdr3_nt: TGTGCCAGCTGCGGACAGGGCTATGGCTACACCTTC; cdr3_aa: CASCGQGYGYTF
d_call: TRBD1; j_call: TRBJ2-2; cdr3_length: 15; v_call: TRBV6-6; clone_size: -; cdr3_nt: TGTGCCAGCAGTTCACAGGGGGCTCGGCAAGGGGAGCTGTTTTTT; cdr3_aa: CASSSQGARQGELFF
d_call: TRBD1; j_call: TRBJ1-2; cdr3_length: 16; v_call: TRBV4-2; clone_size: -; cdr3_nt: TGTGCCAGCAGCCAAGAACAGACAGGGTTTAGCTATGGCTACACCTTC; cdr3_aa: CASSQEQTGFSYGYTF
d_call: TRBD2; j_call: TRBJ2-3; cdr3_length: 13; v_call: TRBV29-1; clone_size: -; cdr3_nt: TGCAGCGTCCGCCCGGGGGGAGGAGATACGCAGTATTTT; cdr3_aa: CSVRPGGGDTQYF
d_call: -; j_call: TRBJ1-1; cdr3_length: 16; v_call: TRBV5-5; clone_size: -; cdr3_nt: TGTGCCAGCAGCGCCCGGGACATAGATCAGAACACTGAAGCTTTCTTT; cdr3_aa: CASSARDIDQNTEAFF
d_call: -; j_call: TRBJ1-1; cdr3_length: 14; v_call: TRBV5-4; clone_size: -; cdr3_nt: TGTGCCAGCAGCCCCACTAAGACTGTTACCGAAGCTTTCTTT; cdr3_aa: CASSPTKTVTEAFF
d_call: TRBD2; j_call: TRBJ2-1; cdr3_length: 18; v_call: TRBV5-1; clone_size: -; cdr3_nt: TGCGCCAGCAGCTTAAGGGGCGCTAGCGGATTAGGATACAATGAGCAGTTCTTC; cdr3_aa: CASSLRGASGLGYNEQFF
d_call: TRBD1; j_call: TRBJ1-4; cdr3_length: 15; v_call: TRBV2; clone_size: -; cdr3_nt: TGTGCCAGCATCGCCAGGGGGCTAAGTAATGAAAAACTGTTTTTT; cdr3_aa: CASIARGLSNEKLFF
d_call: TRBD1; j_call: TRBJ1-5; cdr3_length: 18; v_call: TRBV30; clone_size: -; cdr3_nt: TGTGCCTGGAGTGTACAGGACAGGGGGCCCAGGGGCAATCAGCCCCAGCATTTT; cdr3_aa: CAWSVQDRGPRGNQPQHF
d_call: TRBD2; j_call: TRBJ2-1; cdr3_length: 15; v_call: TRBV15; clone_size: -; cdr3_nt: TGTGCCACCAGCATCGGGACTAGATCCTACAATGAGCAGTTCTTC; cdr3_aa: CATSIGTRSYNEQFF
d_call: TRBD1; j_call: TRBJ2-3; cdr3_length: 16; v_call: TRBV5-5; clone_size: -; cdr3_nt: TGTGCCAGCAGCTTTTTGACAGGGGGTGACACAGATACGCAGTATTTT; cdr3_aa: CASSFLTGGDTDTQYF
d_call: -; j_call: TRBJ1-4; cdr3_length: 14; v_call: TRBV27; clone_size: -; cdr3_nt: TGTGCCAGCAGCCCTCTAACCTTTAATGAAAAACTGTTTTTT; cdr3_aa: CASSPLTFNEKLFF
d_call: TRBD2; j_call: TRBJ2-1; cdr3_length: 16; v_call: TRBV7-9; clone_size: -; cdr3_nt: TGTGCCAGCAGCTTAGTCGGCGGGAGCTCCTACAATGAGCAGTTCTTC; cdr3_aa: CASSLVGGSSYNEQFF
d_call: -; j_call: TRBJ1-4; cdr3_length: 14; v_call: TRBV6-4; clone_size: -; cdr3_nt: TGTGCCAGTTCATCGGGAGGGGTCGGCGAAAAACTGTTTTTT; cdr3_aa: CASSSGGVGEKLFF
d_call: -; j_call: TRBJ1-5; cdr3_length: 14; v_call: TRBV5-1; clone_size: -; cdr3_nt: TGCGCCAGCAGCTCGGGGGTAGGTAATCAGCCCCAGCATTTT; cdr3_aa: CASSSGVGNQPQHF
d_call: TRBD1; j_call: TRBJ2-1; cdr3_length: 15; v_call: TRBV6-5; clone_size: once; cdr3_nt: TGTGCCAGCAGTTACGAAGGGGGCTGGTACAATGAGCAGTTCTTC; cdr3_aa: CASSYEGGWYNEQFF
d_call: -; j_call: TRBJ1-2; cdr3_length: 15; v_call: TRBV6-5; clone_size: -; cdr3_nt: TGTGCCAGCAGCACAAGGACAGTGACTAACTATGGCTACACCTTC; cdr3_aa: CASSTRTVTNYGYTF
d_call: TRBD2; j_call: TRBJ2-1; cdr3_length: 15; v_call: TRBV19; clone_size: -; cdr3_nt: TGTGCCAGTACTGACGGGGGGGGCTCCTACAATGAGCAGTTCTTC; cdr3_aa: CASTDGGGSYNEQFF
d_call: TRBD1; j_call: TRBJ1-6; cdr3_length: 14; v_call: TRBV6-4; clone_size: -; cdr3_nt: TGTGCCAGCGCGACAGGGGGTCGTAATTCACCCCTCCACTTT; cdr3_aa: CASATGGRNSPLHF
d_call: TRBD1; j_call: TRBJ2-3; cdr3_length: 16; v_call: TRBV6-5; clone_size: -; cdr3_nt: TGTGCCAGCAGTTACTTTACGACAGGGGGGAAAGATACGCAGTATTTT; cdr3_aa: CASSYFTTGGKDTQYF
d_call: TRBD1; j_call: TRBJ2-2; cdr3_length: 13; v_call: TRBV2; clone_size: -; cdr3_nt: TGTGCCAGCACGAGGGGGCCTCCCCGGGAGCTGTTTTTT; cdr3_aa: CASTRGPPRELFF
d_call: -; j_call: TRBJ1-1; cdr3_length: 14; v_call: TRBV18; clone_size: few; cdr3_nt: TGTGCCAGCTCACCCGGCAGCACGAGGATGGGAGCTTTCTTT; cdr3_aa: CASSPGSTRMGAFF
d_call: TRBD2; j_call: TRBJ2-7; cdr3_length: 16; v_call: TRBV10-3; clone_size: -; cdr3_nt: TGTGCCATCAGTAGGACTAGCGGATTAGCCTCCTACGAGCAGTACTTC; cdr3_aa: CAISRTSGLASYEQYF
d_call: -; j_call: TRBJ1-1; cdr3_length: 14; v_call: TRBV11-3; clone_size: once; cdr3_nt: TGTGCCAGCAGCTTAGGTCCCGGGGGCACTGAAGCTTTCTTT; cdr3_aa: CASSLGPGGTEAFF
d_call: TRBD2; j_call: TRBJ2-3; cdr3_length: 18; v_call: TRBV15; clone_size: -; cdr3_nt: TGTGCCACCAGCAGACAATTTACTAGCGGGAGGGCAACAGATACGCAGTATTTT; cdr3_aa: CATSRQFTSGRATDTQYF
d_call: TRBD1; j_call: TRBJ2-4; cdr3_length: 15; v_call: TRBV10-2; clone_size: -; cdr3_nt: TGCGCCAGCAGTGGGGACAGACTAGCCAAAAACATTCAGTACTTC; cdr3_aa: CASSGDRLAKNIQYF
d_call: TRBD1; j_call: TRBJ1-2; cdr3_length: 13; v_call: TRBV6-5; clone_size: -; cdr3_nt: TGTGCCAGCAGACAGGGGGCAGGCTATGGCTACACCTTC; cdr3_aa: CASRQGAGYGYTF
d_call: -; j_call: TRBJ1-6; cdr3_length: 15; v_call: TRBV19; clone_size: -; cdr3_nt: TGTGCCAGTAGTATGAATACGGGGTATAATTCACCCCTCCACTTT; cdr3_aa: CASSMNTGYNSPLHF
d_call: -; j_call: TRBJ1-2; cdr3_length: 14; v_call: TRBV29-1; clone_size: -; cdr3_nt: TGCAGCGTGAGGCGGTCAGGGGTAGTATATGGCTACACCTTC; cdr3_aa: CSVRRSGVVYGYTF
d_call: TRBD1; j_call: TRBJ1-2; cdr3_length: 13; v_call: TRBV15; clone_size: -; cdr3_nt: TGTGCCACCAGGAGGACAGGTGACCTGGGCTACACCTTC; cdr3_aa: CATRRTGDLGYTF
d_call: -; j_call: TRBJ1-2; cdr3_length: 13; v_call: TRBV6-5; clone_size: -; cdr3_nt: TGTGCCAGCAGCGTAGACAGTAACTATGGCTACACCTTC; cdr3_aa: CASSVDSNYGYTF
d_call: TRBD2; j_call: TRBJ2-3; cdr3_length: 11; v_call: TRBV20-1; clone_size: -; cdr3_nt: TGCAGGGCAGCAAGCGGGGAAACGCAGTATTTT; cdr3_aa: CRAASGETQYF
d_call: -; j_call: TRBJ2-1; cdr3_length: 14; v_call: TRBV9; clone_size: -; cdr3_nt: TGTGCCAGCAGCGTAGAGGTAGGGGGTGACAAACAGTTCTTC; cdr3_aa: CASSVEVGGDKQFF
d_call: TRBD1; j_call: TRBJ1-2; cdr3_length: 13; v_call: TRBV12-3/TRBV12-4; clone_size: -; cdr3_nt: TGTGCCAGCAAAAAGGACAGGCCCTATGGCTACACCTTC; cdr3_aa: CASKKDRPYGYTF
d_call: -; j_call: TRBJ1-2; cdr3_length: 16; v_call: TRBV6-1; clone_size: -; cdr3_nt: TGTGCCAGCAGTGACACTTCCGGGACACTTAACTATGGCTACACCTTC; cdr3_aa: CASSDTSGTLNYGYTF
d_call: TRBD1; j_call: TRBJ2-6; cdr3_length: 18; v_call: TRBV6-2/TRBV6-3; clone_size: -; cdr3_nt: TGTGCCAGCAGTGTTCGGGACAGGGGGTATCCTGGGGCCAACGTCCTGACTTTC; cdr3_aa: CASSVRDRGYPGANVLTF
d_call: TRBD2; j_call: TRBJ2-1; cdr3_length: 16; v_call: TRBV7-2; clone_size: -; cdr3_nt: TGTGCCAGCAGCCCGCCCAACTTAGCGGGAGGAGGAGAGCAGTTCTTC; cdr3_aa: CASSPPNLAGGGEQFF
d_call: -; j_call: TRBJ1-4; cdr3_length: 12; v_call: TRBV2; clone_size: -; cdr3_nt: TGTGCCAGCCAATTCCCTAATGAAAAACTGTTTTTT; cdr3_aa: CASQFPNEKLFF
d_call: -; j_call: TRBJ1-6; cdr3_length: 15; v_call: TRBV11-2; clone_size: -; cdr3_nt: TGTGCCAGCAGCCAGTCCCAATCTTATAATTCACCCCTCCACTTT; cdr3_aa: CASSQSQSYNSPLHF
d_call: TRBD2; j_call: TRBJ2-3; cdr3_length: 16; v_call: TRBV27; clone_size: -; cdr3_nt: TGTGCCAGCAGTCGTCGGGGGGGGGCACACACAGATACGCAGTATTTT; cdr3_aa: CASSRRGGAHTDTQYF
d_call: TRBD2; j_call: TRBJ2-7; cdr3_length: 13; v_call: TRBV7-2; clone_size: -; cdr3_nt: TGTGCCAGCAGCTTACTAGCGGCCTACGAGCAGTACTTC; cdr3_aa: CASSLLAAYEQYF
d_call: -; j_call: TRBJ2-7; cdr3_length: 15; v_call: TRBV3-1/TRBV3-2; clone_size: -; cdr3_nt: TGTGCCAGCAGCCAGCTAGGACAGATAACCTACGAGCAGTACTTC; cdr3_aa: CASSQLGQITYEQYF
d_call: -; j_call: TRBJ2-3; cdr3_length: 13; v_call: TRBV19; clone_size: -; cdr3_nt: TGTGCCAGTAGTACAGGGGTAGCAGATACGCAGTATTTT; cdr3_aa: CASSTGVADTQYF
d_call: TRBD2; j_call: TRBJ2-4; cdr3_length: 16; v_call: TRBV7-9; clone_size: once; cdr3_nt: TGTGCCAGCAGCTTGGGGTCTAGCGGGGGGCAAAACATTCAGTACTTC; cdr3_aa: CASSLGSSGGQNIQYF
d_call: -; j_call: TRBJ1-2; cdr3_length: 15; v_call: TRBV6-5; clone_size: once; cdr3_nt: TGTGCCAGCAGACCCCGCCTTTTATCCGGTTATGGCTACACCTTC; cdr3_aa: CASRPRLLSGYGYTF